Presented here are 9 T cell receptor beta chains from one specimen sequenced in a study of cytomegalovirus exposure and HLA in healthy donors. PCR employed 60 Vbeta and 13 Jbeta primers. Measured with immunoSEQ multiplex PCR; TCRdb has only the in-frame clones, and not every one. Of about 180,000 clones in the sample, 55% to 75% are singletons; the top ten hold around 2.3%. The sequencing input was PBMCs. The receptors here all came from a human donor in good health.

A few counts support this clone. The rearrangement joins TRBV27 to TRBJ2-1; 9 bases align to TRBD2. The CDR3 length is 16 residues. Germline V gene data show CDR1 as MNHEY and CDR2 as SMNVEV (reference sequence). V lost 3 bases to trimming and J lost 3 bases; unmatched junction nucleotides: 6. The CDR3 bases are TGTGCCAGCAGTTTCAGCGGGGGGCCAATCTACAATGAGCAGTTCTTC. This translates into CASSFSGGPIYNEQFF.

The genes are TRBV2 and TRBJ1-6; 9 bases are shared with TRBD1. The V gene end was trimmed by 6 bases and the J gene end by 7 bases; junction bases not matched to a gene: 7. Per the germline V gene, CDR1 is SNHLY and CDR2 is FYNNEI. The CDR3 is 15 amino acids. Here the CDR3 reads CASRDGTGQNSPLHF. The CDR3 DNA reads TGTGCCAGCAGGGACGGGACAGGGCAAAATTCACCCCTCCACTTT.

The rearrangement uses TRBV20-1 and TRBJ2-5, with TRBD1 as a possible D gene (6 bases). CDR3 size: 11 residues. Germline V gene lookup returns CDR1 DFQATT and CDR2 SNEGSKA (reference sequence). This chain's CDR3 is CGGQFQETQYF. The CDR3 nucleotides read TGCGGAGGACAGTTCCAAGAGACCCAGTACTTC.

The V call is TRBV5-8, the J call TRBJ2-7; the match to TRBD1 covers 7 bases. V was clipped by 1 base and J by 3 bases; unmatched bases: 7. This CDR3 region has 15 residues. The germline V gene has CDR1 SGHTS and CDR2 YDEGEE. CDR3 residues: CASSLQGTVDYEQYF. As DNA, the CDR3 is TGTGCCAGCAGCTTGCAGGGGACAGTTGACTACGAGCAGTACTTC.

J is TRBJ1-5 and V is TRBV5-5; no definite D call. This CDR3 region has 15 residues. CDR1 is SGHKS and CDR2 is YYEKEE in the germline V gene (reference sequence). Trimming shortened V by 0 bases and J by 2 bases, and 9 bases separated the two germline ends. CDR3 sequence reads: CASSLEGGGNQPQHF. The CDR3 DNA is TGTGCCAGCAGCTTGGAGGGAGGTGGCAATCAGCCCCAGCATTTT.

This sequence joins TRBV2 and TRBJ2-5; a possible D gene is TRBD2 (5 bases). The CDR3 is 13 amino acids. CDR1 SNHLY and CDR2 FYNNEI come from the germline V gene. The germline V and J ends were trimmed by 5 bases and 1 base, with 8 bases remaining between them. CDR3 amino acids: CASSRESQETQYF. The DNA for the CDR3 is TGTGCCAGCAGTCGGGAATCCCAAGAGACCCAGTACTTC.

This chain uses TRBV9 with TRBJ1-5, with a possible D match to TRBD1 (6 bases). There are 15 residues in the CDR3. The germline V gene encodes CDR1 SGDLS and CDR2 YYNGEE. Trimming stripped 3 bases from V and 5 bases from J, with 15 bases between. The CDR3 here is CASSATGIVDQPQHF. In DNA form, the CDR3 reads TGTGCCAGCAGCGCTACAGGGATCGTGGATCAGCCCCAGCATTTT. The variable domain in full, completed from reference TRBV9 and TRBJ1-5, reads DSGVTQTPKHLITATGQRVTLRCSPRSGDLSVYWYQQSLDQGLQFLIQYYNGEERAKGNILERFSAQQFPDLHSELNLSSLELGDSALYFCASSATGIVDQPQHFGDGTRLSIL.

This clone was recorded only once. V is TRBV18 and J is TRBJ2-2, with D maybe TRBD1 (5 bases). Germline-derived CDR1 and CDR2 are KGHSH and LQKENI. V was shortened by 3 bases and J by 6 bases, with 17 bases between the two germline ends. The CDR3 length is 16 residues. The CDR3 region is CASSPVDSNFAGELFF. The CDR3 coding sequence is TGTGCCAGCTCACCGGTCGACAGTAATTTCGCCGGGGAGCTGTTTTTT.

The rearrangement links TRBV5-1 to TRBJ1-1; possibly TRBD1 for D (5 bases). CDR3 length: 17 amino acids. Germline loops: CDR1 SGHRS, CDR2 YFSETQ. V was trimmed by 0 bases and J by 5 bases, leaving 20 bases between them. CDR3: CASSLGSNQGGETEAFF. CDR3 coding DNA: TGCGCCAGCAGCTTGGGGAGTAATCAGGGAGGGGAGACTGAAGCTTTCTTT. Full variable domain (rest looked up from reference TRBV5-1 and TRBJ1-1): KAGVTQTPRYLIKTRGQQVTLSCSPISGHRSVSWYQQTPGQGLQFLFEYFSETQRNKGNFPGRFSGRQFSNSRSEMNVSTLELGDSALYLCASSLGSNQGGETEAFFGQGTRLTVV.